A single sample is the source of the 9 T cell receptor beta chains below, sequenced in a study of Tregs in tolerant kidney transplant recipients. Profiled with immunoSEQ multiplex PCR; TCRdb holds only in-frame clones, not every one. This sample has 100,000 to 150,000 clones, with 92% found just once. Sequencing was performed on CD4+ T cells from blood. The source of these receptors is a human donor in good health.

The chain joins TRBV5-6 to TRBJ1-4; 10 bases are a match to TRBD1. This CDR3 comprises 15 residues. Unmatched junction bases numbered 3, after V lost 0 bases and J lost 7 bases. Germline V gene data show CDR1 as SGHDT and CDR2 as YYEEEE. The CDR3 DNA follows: TGTGCCAGCAGCTTGGGGACAGGGGGAACTGAAAAACTGTTTTTT. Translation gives CASSLGTGGTEKLFF.

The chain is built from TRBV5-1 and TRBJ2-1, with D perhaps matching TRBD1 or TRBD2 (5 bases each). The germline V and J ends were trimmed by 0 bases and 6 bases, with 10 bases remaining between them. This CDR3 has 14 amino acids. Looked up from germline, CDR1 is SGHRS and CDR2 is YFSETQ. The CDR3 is CASSLVAGSNEQFF. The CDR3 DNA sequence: TGCGCCAGCAGCTTGGTAGCAGGGAGCAATGAGCAGTTCTTC.

The chain's CDR3 is CASSPWTDKETQYF. CDR3 nucleotide sequence: TGTGCCAGCAGCCCTTGGACCGACAAAGAGACCCAGTACTTC. The J gene is TRBJ2-5, the V gene TRBV7-9; unclear D gene. The CDR3 is 14 amino acids. With 5 bases removed from V and 3 bases from J, the gap between germline ends came to 13 bases. Germline V CDR1 and CDR2: SEHNR, FQNEAQ (reference sequence).

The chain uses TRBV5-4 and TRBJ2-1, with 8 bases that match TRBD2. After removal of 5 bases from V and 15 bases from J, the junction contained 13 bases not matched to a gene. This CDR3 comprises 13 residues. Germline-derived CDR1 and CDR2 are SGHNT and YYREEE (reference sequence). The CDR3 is CASRSGLDRVLFF. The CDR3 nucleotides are TGTGCCAGCAGATCGGGACTAGACCGGGTCTTGTTCTTC.

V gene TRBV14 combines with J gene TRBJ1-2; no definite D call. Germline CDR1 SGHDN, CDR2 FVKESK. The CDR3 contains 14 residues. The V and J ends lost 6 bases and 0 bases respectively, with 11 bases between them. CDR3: CASRHAGANYGYTF. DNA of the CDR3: TGTGCCAGCAGACATGCCGGGGCTAACTATGGCTACACCTTC.

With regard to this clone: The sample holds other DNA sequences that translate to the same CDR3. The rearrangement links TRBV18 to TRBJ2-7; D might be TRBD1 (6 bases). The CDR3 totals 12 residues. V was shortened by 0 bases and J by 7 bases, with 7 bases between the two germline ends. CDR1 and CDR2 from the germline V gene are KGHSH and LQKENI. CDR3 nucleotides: TGTGCCAGCTCACCACCAGGGGGTGAGCAGTACTTC. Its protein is CASSPPGGEQYF.

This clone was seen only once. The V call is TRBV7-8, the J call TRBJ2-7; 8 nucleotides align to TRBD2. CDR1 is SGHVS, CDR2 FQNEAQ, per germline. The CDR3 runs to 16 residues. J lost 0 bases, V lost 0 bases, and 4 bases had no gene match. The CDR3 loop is CASSLAPAGVSYEQYF. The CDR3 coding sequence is TGTGCCAGCAGCTTAGCTCCAGCGGGGGTCTCCTACGAGCAGTACTTC.

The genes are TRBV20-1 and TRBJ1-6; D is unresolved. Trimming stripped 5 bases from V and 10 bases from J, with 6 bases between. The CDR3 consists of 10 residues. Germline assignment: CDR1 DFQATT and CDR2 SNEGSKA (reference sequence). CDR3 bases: TGCAGTGCTGTCCCCTCACCCCTCCACTTT. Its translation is CSAVPSPLHF.

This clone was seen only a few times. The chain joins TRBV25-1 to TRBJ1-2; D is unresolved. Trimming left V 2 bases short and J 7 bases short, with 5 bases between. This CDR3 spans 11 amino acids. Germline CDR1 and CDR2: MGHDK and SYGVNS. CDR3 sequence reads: CASSEPGGYTF. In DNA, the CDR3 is TGTGCCAGCAGTGAACCTGGTGGCTACACCTTC.